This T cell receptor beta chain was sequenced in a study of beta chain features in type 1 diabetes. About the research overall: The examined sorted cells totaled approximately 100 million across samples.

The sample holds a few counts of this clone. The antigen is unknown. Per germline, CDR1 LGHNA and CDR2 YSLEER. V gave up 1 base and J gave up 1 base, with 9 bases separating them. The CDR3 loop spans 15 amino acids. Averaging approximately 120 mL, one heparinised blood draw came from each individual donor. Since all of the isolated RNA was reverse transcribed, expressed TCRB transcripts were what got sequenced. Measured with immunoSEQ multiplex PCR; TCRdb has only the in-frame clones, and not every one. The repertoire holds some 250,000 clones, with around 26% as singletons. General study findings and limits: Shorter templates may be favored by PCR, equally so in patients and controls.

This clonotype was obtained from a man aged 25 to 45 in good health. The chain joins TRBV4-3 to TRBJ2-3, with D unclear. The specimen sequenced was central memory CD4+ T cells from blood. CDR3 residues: CASSQGNDRTDTQYF. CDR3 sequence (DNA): TGCGCCAGCAGCCAAGGGAATGACCGCACAGATACGCAGTATTTT.